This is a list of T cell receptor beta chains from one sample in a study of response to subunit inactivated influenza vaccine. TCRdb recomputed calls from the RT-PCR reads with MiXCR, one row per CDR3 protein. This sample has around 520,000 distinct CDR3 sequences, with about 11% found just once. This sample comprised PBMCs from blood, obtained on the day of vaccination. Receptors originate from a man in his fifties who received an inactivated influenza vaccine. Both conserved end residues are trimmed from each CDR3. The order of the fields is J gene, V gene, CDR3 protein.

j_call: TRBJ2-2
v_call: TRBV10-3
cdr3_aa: AISGSGSGELF

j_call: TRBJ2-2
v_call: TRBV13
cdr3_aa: ASSAGAMELF

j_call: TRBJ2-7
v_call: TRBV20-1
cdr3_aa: SARDLGGRYGTYEQY

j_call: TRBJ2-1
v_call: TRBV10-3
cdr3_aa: AMAGLNDNEQF

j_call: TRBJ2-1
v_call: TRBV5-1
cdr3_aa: ASSLIGRSSYNEQF

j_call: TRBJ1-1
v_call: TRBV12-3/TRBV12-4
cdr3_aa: ASSLAITTLGAGNTEAF

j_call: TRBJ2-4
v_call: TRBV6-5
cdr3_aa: ASSSPGQGNIQY

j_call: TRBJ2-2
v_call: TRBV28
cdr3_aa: ASSSPQWTGELF

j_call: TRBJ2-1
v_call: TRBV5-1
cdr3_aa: ASSLFSSGVDNEQF

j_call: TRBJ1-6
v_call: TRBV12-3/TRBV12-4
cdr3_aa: ASRLAGGSYNSPLH